This TCR beta chain was identified during a study of T-cell memory formation after mild COVID-19. The overall study: The study found TCR clusters largely donor specific. General study results and limits: Of the contracting clones, CD4+ ones lay mainly in CM and EM, and CD8+ ones in EMRA. Memory from before infection featured some responding clones, which suggests cross-reactive memory joined. The study found balanced CD4/CD8 in clones contracting day 15 to 85 and a CD4+ lean in later expanders.

Comment on this clonotype: No antigen is known for it.

This CDR3 has 17 residues. J was trimmed by 5 bases and V by 2 bases; bases with no gene match: 11. Germline CDR1 and CDR2: SGDLS and YYNGEE. TCRdb re-called the 5' RACE reads through MiXCR, storing one row per CDR3 protein. The sample lists 550,000 to 700,000 distinct CDR3 sequences, approximately 15% seen once, with just over 8% in the top ten. What was sequenced was PBMCs or a T cell subset sorted from them (not recorded which). This TCR was recovered from an adult woman who had mild COVID-19 (a few samples of this study predate the infection). Cell type and time point are not known. The chain links TRBV9 to TRBJ1-4, with TRBD1 matching 8 bases. The CDR3 protein is CASSVTGQGLSNEKLFF. CDR3 DNA sequence: TGTGCCAGCAGCGTCACCGGACAGGGACTTTCGAATGAAAAACTGTTTTTT.